Presented here are 16 T cell receptor beta chains from one specimen sequenced in a study of human T cells and chemical hapten exposure. The time point is: patch test 3, about 24 weeks after DPC sensitization. The treatment was: therapeutic diphenylcyclopropenone sensitization with weekly scalp DPC. TCRdb reprocessed the RACE reads with MiXCR, giving one entry per CDR3 protein. The sample holds 100,000 to 120,000 distinct CDR3 sequences, roughly a third seen once. This specimen consisted of whole blood, obtained in connection with sensitization to the hapten diphenylcyclopropenone (DPC). Receptor source: a man aged 40-55 years with alopecia areata. Some clones in this sample may be carry-over from other donors' samples.

The V call is TRBV29-1, the J call TRBJ2-7; D possibly corresponds to TRBD2 (6 bases). Germline values: CDR1 SQVTM, CDR2 ANQGSEA. The CDR3 is 14 amino acids. V dropped 7 bases and J dropped 2 bases, with 18 bases sitting between them. This CDR3 is CSGRVPPGAYEQYF. CDR3 DNA sequence: TGCAGCGGAAGAGTCCCGCCGGGAGCCTACGAGCAGTACTTC.

In its sample, this clonotype was seen a few times. The V gene is TRBV7-2, the J gene TRBJ2-1; D gene uncertain. The CDR3 runs to 13 residues. In germline, CDR1 is SGHTA, CDR2 FQGNSA. V was trimmed by 1 base and J by 6 bases, leaving 7 bases between them. CDR3 bases: TGTGCCAGCAGCTTAGTGGCCCCCAATGAGCAGTTCTTC. This encodes CASSLVAPNEQFF.

The J gene is TRBJ1-2, the V gene TRBV9, with unresolved D. CDR3 length equals 11 residues. The V gene lost 0 bases and the J gene lost 6 bases, with 3 bases spanning the gap. The germline CDR1 and CDR2 sequences are SGDLS and YYNGEE. The CDR3, as DNA: TGTGCCAGCAGCGTAGGGAATGGCTACACCTTC. As protein: CASSVGNGYTF.

This clonotype has only a few counts. The J gene is TRBJ1-4, the V gene TRBV6-5; D is unclear. V shed 8 bases and J shed 5 bases, with 6 bases lying between them. Germline V gene lookup returns CDR1 MNHEY and CDR2 SVGAGI. The CDR3 consists of 11 residues. The CDR3: CASAWNEKLFF. CDR3 DNA sequence: TGTGCCAGCGCGTGGAATGAAAAACTGTTTTTT.

Within the sample, this clonotype is medium-sized. The V call is TRBV12-3 or TRBV12-4, the J call TRBJ2-7; D assignment may be TRBD1 or TRBD2 (5 bases each). There are 15 residues in the CDR3. V lost 6 bases and J 0 bases, leaving 15 bases between the germline ends. This chain's CDR3 is CASSEPGRSSYEQYV. The DNA for the CDR3 is TGTGCCAGCAGCGAACCGGGACGGAGCTCCTACGAGCAGTACGTC.

The V gene is TRBV7-2, the J gene TRBJ2-3, with D uncertain. Germline V lookup: CDR1 SGHTA, CDR2 FQGNSA. The length of the CDR3 is 15 residues. V lost 6 bases to trimming and J lost 6 bases, with 19 bases between them. CDR3 sequence reads: CASSLESVAGDTQYF. CDR3 nucleotide sequence: TGTGCCAGCAGTTTGGAATCGGTAGCCGGTGATACGCAGTATTTT.

This rearrangement joins TRBV18 to TRBJ2-5; the D call may be TRBD1 or TRBD2 (5 bases each). V was clipped by 10 bases and J by 0 bases, with 12 bases between them. Germline V gene data show CDR1 as KGHSH and CDR2 as LQKENI. This CDR3 region has 13 residues. The CDR3 bases are TGTGCCACTAGCAAGGGACACCAAGAGACCCAGTACTTC. It encodes CATSKGHQETQYF.

The chain has TRBV27 and TRBJ2-1; TRBD2 aligns across 10 bases. Per germline, CDR1 MNHEY and CDR2 SMNVEV (reference sequence). The V gene end was trimmed by 2 bases and the J gene end by 7 bases; junction bases not matched to a gene: 5. CDR3 length: 15 amino acids. The CDR3 nucleotides are TGTGCCAGCAGTTTAAGTCGTAGCGGGAGGAATGAGCAGTTCTTC. This encodes CASSLSRSGRNEQFF.

In nucleotides, the CDR3 is TGTGCCAGCAGCCAAGGGACTAGTAACTACAATGAGCAGTTCTTC. This encodes CASSQGTSNYNEQFF. The chain uses TRBV7-9 and TRBJ2-1; 8 bases align to TRBD2. This CDR3 contains 15 residues. V shed 5 bases, J shed 3 bases, and the junction held 6 bases outside the gene matches. Germline V gene lookup returns CDR1 SEHNR and CDR2 FQNEAQ (reference sequence).

This chain links TRBV6-1 with TRBJ2-5, with 7 bases matching TRBD1. The CDR3 is made up of 15 amino acids. The V gene end was trimmed by 4 bases and the J gene end by 0 bases; junction bases not matched to a gene: 5. The germline CDR1 and CDR2 sequences are MNHNS and SASEGT. The CDR3 sequence is CASSGVQGYQETQYF. CDR3 nucleotides: TGTGCCAGCAGTGGAGTACAGGGGTACCAAGAGACCCAGTACTTC.

The chain joins TRBV7-2 to TRBJ2-3; D is unclear. The ends were cut back, 2 bases at V and 4 bases at J, with 16 bases in the middle. The CDR3 has 16 residues. In germline, CDR1 is SGHTA, CDR2 FQGNSA. The CDR3 coding sequence is TGTGCCAGCAGCTTAATGACGGGTAGCCCGGCAGATACGCAGTATTTT. Encoded protein: CASSLMTGSPADTQYF.

V gene TRBV20-1 combines with J gene TRBJ2-5; TRBD2 aligns across 8 bases. Germline lookup yields CDR1 DFQATT and CDR2 SNEGSKA (reference sequence). This CDR3 spans 15 amino acids. V shed 6 bases, J shed 4 bases, and the junction held 13 bases outside the gene matches. CDR3 DNA sequence: TGCAGTGCCCCCCGAGAGCGGGAGAGGCGAGAGACCCAGTACTTC. As protein: CSAPRERERRETQYF.

Only a few counts were recorded for this clonotype. The V and J genes are TRBV3-1 and TRBJ2-7, with D tentatively TRBD2 (6 bases). V lost 1 base and J lost 2, with 9 bases in between. Per the germline V gene, CDR1 is LGHDT and CDR2 is YNNKEL (reference sequence). The CDR3 length is 14 residues. The CDR3 nucleotides are TGTGCCAGCAGCCAAGGGGAGGCCACCTACGAGCAGTACTTC. It encodes CASSQGEATYEQYF.

The chain carries TRBV2 and TRBJ2-1; D remains ambiguous. CDR3 size: 11 residues. Between the trimmed V and J ends, which lost 2 bases and 7 bases, there was a span of 3 bases. Per the germline V gene, CDR1 is SNHLY and CDR2 is FYNNEI. This chain's CDR3 is CASSELNEQFF. CDR3 coding DNA: TGTGCCAGCAGTGAATTAAATGAGCAGTTCTTC.

The chain couples TRBV2 to TRBJ2-3; a weak D match, TRBD2 (6 bases). CDR3 size: 12 residues. Trimming pared 6 bases from V and 5 bases from J, leaving 9 bases between. Germline V gene sequence: CDR1 SNHLY, CDR2 FYNNEI. The CDR3 is CASRTGRDTQYF. CDR3 in DNA: TGTGCCAGCAGGACCGGGAGAGATACGCAGTATTTT.

In this sample, this clonotype turned up a few times. This chain links TRBV6-6 with TRBJ2-2; D is unclear. CDR1 is MNHNY, CDR2 SVGAGI, per germline (reference sequence). V was cut by 7 bases and J by 6 bases, with 6 bases left in between. This CDR3 is built from 11 residues. CDR3 nucleotides: TGTGCCAGCAATCTGCCCGGGGAGCTGTTTTTT. It encodes CASNLPGELFF.